The rows below give T cell receptor beta chains drawn from one sample of a study of blood T cell repertoires in COVID-19. Clones were sequenced by immunoSEQ multiplex PCR, and TCRdb holds only the in-frame ones, with some missing. The table includes roughly 330,000 clones, 70% to 90% detected once. Sample: PBMCs or T cells enriched from blood (not recorded which). The receptors were sampled from a young woman who had recovered from COVID-19. CDR3s leave out the opening cysteine and the closing phenylalanine or tryptophan. The D gene is left open where the match is weak.

d_call: .; v_call: TRBV3-1/TRBV3-2; j_call: TRBJ2-5; cdr3_aa: ASSPRTASRETQY
d_call: .; v_call: TRBV6-5; j_call: TRBJ2-7; cdr3_aa: ASSYSGDGEQY
d_call: .; v_call: TRBV19; j_call: TRBJ1-5; cdr3_aa: ASSRSGGNQPQH
d_call: TRBD1; v_call: TRBV7-2; j_call: TRBJ1-4; cdr3_aa: ASSLAGQGAINEKLF
d_call: .; v_call: TRBV7-8; j_call: TRBJ1-1; cdr3_aa: ASSLGATEAF
d_call: .; v_call: TRBV7-2; j_call: TRBJ2-1; cdr3_aa: ASSYNRRGPEKNEQF
d_call: .; v_call: TRBV11-3; j_call: TRBJ1-6; cdr3_aa: ASSLETGSPLH
d_call: .; v_call: TRBV27; j_call: TRBJ2-7; cdr3_aa: ASKPTGWRWEQY
d_call: .; v_call: TRBV28; j_call: TRBJ1-2; cdr3_aa: ASSPQGWYGYT
d_call: .; v_call: TRBV7-9; j_call: TRBJ2-7; cdr3_aa: ASSLARAEQY
d_call: TRBD1; v_call: TRBV28; j_call: TRBJ2-7; cdr3_aa: ASSFQGAYEQY
d_call: .; v_call: TRBV28; j_call: TRBJ1-2; cdr3_aa: ASSLDRNYGYT
d_call: TRBD1; v_call: TRBV7-9; j_call: TRBJ1-2; cdr3_aa: ASSLEGYRDSYGYT
d_call: .; v_call: TRBV7-9; j_call: TRBJ1-1; cdr3_aa: ASSLEKLNTEAF
d_call: TRBD2; v_call: TRBV5-1; j_call: TRBJ2-7; cdr3_aa: ASSLSGDAYEQY
d_call: TRBD1; v_call: TRBV30; j_call: TRBJ1-6; cdr3_aa: AWSVGTDNSPLH
d_call: TRBD1; v_call: TRBV10-3; j_call: TRBJ1-6; cdr3_aa: AISDLGQGNSPLH
d_call: TRBD1; v_call: TRBV19; j_call: TRBJ1-1; cdr3_aa: ASNRGQALNTEAF
d_call: TRBD2; v_call: TRBV7-6; j_call: TRBJ2-3; cdr3_aa: ASSLVAGGRADTQY
d_call: TRBD1; v_call: TRBV11-2; j_call: TRBJ1-4; cdr3_aa: ASSFPTGTGEKLF
d_call: TRBD1; v_call: TRBV5-1; j_call: TRBJ2-3; cdr3_aa: ASSLGGTGETDTQY
d_call: .; v_call: TRBV2; j_call: TRBJ1-5; cdr3_aa: ASSEYYQPQH
d_call: TRBD2; v_call: TRBV7-2; j_call: TRBJ2-7; cdr3_aa: ASSLPGLVYEQY
d_call: .; v_call: TRBV27; j_call: TRBJ1-5; cdr3_aa: ASKGGGENLYSNQPQH
d_call: .; v_call: TRBV5-8; j_call: TRBJ1-1; cdr3_aa: ASNPDSSYTEAF
d_call: TRBD1; v_call: TRBV19; j_call: TRBJ1-5; cdr3_aa: ASSIEDRGSQPQH
d_call: .; v_call: TRBV28; j_call: TRBJ1-5; cdr3_aa: ASSFEWGGEYQPQH
d_call: TRBD1; v_call: TRBV19; j_call: TRBJ1-4; cdr3_aa: ASKNFLGQEKLF
d_call: .; v_call: TRBV9; j_call: TRBJ2-6; cdr3_aa: ASSVMTGANVLT
d_call: .; v_call: TRBV7-2; j_call: TRBJ1-2; cdr3_aa: ASSLRSPANYGYT
d_call: TRBD1; v_call: TRBV9; j_call: TRBJ1-3; cdr3_aa: ASSDRGGGNTIY
d_call: TRBD1; v_call: TRBV18; j_call: TRBJ1-4; cdr3_aa: ASSPPATGGSAKLF
d_call: .; v_call: TRBV2; j_call: TRBJ2-5; cdr3_aa: ASSAFWVDGGLQETQY
d_call: TRBD1; v_call: TRBV15; j_call: TRBJ1-5; cdr3_aa: ATSPLGGQGAVQPQH
d_call: .; v_call: TRBV2; j_call: TRBJ1-2; cdr3_aa: ASRTYPGTPGYGYT
d_call: .; v_call: TRBV4-2; j_call: TRBJ2-4; cdr3_aa: ASRGRGEENIQY
d_call: .; v_call: TRBV28; j_call: TRBJ2-7; cdr3_aa: ASSFGAHRQY
d_call: .; v_call: TRBV10-3; j_call: TRBJ1-1; cdr3_aa: AIRGNTEAF
d_call: TRBD2; v_call: TRBV11-2; j_call: TRBJ2-1; cdr3_aa: ASSLAGGPYEQF
d_call: TRBD1; v_call: TRBV5-1; j_call: TRBJ1-1; cdr3_aa: ASSLESLQGAEAF
d_call: .; v_call: TRBV18; j_call: TRBJ2-2; cdr3_aa: ASWYSGQQRRGELF
d_call: .; v_call: TRBV7-5; j_call: TRBJ1-2; cdr3_aa: ARSFFTWTGFNYGYT
d_call: .; v_call: TRBV5-6; j_call: TRBJ1-1; cdr3_aa: ASSLYWTANTEAF
d_call: .; v_call: TRBV6-1; j_call: TRBJ1-4; cdr3_aa: ASSEQSDATNEKLF
d_call: TRBD1; v_call: TRBV5-1; j_call: TRBJ1-1; cdr3_aa: ASSPGDRGNTEAF
d_call: TRBD1; v_call: TRBV3-1/TRBV3-2; j_call: TRBJ1-1; cdr3_aa: ASSPTGVEAF
d_call: .; v_call: TRBV18; j_call: TRBJ1-5; cdr3_aa: ASSPNNQPQH
d_call: .; v_call: TRBV7-2; j_call: TRBJ1-2; cdr3_aa: ASSSTGRGGYT